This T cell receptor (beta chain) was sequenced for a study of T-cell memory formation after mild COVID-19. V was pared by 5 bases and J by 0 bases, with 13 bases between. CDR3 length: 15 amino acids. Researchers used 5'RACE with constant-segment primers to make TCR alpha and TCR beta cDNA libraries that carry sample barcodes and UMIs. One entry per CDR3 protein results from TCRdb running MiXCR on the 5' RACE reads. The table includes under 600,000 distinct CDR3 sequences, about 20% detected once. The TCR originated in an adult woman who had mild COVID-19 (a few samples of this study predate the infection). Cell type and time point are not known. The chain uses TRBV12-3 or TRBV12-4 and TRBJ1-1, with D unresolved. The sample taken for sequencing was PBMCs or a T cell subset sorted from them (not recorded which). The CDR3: CASSPRVQMNTEAFF. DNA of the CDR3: TGTGCCAGCAGTCCCCGGGTCCAAATGAACACTGAAGCTTTCTTT.